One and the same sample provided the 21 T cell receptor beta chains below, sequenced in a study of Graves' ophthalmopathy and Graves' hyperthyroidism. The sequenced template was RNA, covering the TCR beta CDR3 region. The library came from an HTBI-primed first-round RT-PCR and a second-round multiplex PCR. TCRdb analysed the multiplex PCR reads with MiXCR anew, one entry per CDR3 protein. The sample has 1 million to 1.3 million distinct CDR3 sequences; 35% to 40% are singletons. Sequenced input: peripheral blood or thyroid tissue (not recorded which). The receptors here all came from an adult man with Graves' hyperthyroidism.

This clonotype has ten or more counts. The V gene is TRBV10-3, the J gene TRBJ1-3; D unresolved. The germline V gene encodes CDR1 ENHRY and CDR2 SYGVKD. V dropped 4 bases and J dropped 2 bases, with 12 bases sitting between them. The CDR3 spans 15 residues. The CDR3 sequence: CAISGQDATGNTIYF. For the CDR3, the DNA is TGTGCCATCAGTGGGCAGGACGCTACTGGAAACACCATATATTTT.

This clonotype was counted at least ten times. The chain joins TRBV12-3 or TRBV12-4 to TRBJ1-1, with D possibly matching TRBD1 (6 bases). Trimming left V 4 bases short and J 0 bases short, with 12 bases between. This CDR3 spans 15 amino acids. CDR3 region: CASSSLHRVNTEAFF. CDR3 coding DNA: TGTGCCAGCAGTTCCCTCCACAGGGTGAACACTGAAGCTTTCTTT.

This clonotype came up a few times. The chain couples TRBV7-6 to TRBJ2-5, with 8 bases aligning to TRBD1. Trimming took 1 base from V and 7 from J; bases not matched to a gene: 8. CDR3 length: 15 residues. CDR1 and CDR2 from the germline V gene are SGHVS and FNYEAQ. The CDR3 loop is CASSLGDRGGWTQYF. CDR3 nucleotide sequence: TGTGCCAGCAGCTTAGGTGACAGGGGCGGTTGGACCCAGTACTTC.

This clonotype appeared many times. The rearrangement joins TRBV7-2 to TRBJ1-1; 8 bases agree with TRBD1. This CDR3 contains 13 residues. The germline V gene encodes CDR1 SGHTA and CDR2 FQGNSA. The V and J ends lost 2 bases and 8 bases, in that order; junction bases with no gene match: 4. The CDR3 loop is CASSLRRTGEAFF. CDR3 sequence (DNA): TGTGCCAGCAGCTTAAGGCGGACAGGGGAAGCTTTCTTT. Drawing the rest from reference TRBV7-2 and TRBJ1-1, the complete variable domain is GAGVSQSPSNKVTEKGKDVELRCDPISGHTALYWYRQSLGQGLEFLIYFQGNSAPDKSGLPSDRFSAERTGGSVSTLTIQRTQQEDSAVYLCASSLRRTGEAFFGQGTRLTVV.

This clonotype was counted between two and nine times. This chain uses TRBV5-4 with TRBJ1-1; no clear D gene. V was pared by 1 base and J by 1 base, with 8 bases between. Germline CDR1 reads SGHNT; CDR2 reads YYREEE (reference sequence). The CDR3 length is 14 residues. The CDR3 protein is CASSLLLTNTEAFF. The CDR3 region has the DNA TGTGCCAGCAGCTTGTTACTCACGAACACTGAAGCTTTCTTT.

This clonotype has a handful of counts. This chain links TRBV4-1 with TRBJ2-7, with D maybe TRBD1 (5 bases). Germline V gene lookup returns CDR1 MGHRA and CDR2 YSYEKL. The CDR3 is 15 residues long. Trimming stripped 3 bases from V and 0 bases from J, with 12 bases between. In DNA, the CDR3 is TGCGCCAGCAGCCAGAGACAGCTGAGCTCCTACGAGCAGTACTTC. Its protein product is CASSQRQLSSYEQYF.

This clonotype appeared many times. DNA for the CDR3: TGCAGCACACCCGGGGGAGGGACTGAAGCTTTCTTT. Its translation: CSTPGGGTEAFF. The genes are TRBV29-1 and TRBJ1-1; weak D call: TRBD1 (5 bases). The length of the CDR3 is 12 residues. With 8 bases removed from V and 5 bases from J, the gap between germline ends came to 15 bases. The germline V gene has CDR1 SQVTM and CDR2 ANQGSEA.

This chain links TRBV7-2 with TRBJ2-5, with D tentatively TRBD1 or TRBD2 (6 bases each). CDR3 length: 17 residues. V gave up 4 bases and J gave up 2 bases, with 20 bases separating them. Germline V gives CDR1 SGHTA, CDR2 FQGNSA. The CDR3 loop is CASSSTGYPGTQETQYF. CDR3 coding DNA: TGTGCCAGCAGCTCAACAGGGTATCCCGGGACTCAAGAGACCCAGTACTTC.

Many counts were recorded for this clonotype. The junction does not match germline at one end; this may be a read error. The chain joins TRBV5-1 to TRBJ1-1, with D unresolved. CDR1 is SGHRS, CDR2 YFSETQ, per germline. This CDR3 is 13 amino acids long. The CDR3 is CASSLASNTEAFF. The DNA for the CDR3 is TGTGCCAGCAGCTTAGCCAGTAACACTGAAGCTTTCTTT.

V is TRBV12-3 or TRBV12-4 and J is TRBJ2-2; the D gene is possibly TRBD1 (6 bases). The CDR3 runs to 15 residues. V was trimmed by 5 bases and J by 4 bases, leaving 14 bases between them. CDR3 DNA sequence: TGTGCCAGCAGTCGGACGGGACAATCCACCGGGGAGCTGTTTTTT. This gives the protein CASSRTGQSTGELFF.

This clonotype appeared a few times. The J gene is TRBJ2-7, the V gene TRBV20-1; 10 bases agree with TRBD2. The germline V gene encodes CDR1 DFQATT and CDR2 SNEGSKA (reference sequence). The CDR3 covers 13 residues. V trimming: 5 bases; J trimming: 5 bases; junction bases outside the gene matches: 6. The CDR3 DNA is TGCAGTGCTCGAGGCCTAGCGGGGGACGAGCAGTACTTC. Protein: CSARGLAGDEQYF.

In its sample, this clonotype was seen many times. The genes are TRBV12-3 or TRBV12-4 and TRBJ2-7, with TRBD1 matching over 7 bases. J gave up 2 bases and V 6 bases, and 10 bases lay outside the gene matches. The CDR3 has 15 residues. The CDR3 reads CASSPRDRGPYEQYF. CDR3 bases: TGTGCCAGCAGCCCCCGGGACAGAGGGCCCTACGAGCAGTACTTC.

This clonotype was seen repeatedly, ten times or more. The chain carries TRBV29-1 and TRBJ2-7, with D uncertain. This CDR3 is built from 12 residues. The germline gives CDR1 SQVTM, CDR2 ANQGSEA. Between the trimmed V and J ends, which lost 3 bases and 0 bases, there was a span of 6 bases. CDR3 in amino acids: CSVEGSSYEQYF. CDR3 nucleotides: TGCAGCGTTGAGGGAAGCTCCTACGAGCAGTACTTC.

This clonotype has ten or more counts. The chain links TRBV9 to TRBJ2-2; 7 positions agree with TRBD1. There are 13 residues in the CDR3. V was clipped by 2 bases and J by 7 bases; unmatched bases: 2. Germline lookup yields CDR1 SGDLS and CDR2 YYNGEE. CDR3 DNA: TGTGCCAGCAGCGTTGGACAGGTCGGGGAGCTGTTTTTT. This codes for CASSVGQVGELFF.

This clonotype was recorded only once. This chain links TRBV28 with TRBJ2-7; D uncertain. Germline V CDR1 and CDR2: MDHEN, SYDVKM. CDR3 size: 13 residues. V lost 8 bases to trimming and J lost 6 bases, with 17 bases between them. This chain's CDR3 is CASRFKPGFEQYF. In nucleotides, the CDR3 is TGTGCCAGCCGATTTAAACCCGGGTTCGAGCAGTACTTC. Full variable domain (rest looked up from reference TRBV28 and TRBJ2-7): DVKVTQSSRYLVKRTGEKVFLECVQDMDHENMFWYRQDPGLGLRLIYFSYDVKMKEKGDIPEGYSVSREKKERFSLILESASTNQTSMYLCASRFKPGFEQYFGPGTRLTVT.

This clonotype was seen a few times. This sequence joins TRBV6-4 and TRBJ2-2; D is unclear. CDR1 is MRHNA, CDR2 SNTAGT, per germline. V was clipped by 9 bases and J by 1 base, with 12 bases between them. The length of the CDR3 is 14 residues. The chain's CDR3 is CASQRTLNTGELFF. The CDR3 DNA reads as TGTGCCAGTCAGAGAACACTGAACACCGGGGAGCTGTTTTTT.

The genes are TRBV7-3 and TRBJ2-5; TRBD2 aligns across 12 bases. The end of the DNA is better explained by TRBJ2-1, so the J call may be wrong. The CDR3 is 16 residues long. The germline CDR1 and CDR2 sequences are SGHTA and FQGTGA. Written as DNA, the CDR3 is TGTGCCAGCAGCTTACCCGGACTAGCGGGACGGAATGAGCAGTTCTTC. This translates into CASSLPGLAGRNEQFF.

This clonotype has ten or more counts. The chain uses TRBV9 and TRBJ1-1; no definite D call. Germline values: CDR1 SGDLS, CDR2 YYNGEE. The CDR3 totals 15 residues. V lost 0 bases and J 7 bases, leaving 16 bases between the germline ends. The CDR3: CASSVVGTSNVEAFF. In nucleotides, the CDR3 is TGTGCCAGCAGCGTAGTTGGCACATCGAACGTTGAAGCTTTCTTT.

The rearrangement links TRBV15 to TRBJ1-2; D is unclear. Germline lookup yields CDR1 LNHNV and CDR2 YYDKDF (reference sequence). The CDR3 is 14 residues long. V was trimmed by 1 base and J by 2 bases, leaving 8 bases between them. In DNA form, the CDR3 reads TGTGCCACCAGCAGAGTCGGGCTAAACTATGGCTACACCTTC. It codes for CATSRVGLNYGYTF.

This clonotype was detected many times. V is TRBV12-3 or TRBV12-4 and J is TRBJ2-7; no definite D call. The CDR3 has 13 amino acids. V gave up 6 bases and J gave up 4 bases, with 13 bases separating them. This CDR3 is CASSSDKKYEQYF. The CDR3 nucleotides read TGTGCCAGCAGCTCCGACAAGAAATACGAGCAGTACTTC.

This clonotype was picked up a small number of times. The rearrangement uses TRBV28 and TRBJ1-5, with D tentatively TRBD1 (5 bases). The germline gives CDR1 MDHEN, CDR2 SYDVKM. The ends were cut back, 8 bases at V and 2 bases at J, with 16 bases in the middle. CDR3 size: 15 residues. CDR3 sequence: CASSGGGAGNQPQHF. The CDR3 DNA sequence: TGTGCCAGCTCGGGGGGAGGGGCGGGCAATCAGCCCCAGCATTTT.